Listed here is a single T cell receptor beta chain. This record comes from a study of T-cell memory formation after mild COVID-19. V lost 7 bases to trimming and J lost 4 bases, with 18 bases between them. Germline CDR1 reads SGHRS; CDR2 reads YFSETQ. The CDR3 is 14 amino acids. A single record per CDR3 protein comes from TCRdb applying MiXCR to the 5' RACE reads. This table holds about 49,000 distinct CDR3 sequences, 25% to 30% found once. The TCR sequence derives from a man aged 18 to 30 who had mild COVID-19 (a few samples of this study predate the infection). Cell type and time point are not known. V and J are TRBV5-1 and TRBJ2-7; no reliable D call. Input material: PBMCs or a T cell subset sorted from them (not recorded which). This CDR3 reads CASRTTTGWYEQYF. The CDR3 nucleotides read TGCGCCAGCCGAACCACGACTGGATGGTACGAGCAGTACTTC.